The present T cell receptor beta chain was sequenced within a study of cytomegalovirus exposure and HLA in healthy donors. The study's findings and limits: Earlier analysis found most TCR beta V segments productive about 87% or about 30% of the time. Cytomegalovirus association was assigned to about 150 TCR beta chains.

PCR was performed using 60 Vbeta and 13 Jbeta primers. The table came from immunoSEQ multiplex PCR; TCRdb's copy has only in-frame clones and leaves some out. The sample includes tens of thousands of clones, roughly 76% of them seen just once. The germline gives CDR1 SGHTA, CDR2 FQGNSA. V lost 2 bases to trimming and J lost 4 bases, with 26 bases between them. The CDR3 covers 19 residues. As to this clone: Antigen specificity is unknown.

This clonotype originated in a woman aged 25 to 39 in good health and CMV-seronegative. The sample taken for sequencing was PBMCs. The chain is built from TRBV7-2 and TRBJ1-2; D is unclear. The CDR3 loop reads CASSLPRVQPGGLSYGYTF. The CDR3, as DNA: TGTGCCAGCAGCTTACCGCGGGTACAGCCCGGAGGTCTAAGCTATGGCTACACCTTC.